This entry features one T cell receptor (beta chain) sequence. The sample belongs to a study of blood T cell repertoires in COVID-19. For the study at large: COVID-19 samples collected from the United States, Italy and Spain covered acute and convalescent phases. The cDNA or gDNA used as material had been derived from T cells, B-cell-depleted T cells, or PBMCs.

V was trimmed by 5 bases and J by 3 bases, leaving 5 bases between them. Per germline, CDR1 LNHDA and CDR2 SQIVND (reference sequence). The CDR3 is made up of 11 amino acids. As handled by the study authors: Amplification of reference gene primers provided the estimated nucleated cell counts. Some clones are missing from TCRdb's copy, which holds only in-frame ones; the method was immunoSEQ multiplex PCR. V and J calls and clone size are copied from that table; D and trimming were computed from the DNA. The table lists approximately 210,000 clones, approximately 84% of them singletons, with less than 6.5% in the top ten.

This chain connects TRBV19 to TRBJ2-7; D gene ambiguous. This receptor was obtained from a woman in her 70s with active or convalescent COVID-19. Source material: peripheral blood. The CDR3 nucleotides read TGTGCCAGTAGTGGAGACTACGAGCAGTACTTC. It encodes CASSGDYEQYF.